This is a list of T cell receptor beta chains from one sample in a study of shared clonotypes between healthy human individuals. Profiled with immunoSEQ multiplex PCR; TCRdb holds only in-frame clones, not every one. The profile shows roughly 700,000 clones, approximately 74% of them singletons. The sequenced sample consisted of memory CD4+ T cells sorted from blood. These receptors all stem from a woman under 40 in good health. CDR3s include the opening cysteine and the closing phenylalanine or tryptophan. D genes are given only for firm matches. Rows give clone size only sometimes, using once, few, many, or a class for an expanded clone.

CDR3nt: TGCAGCGTTCAGGACAGGGGTGGATCCTACGAGCAGTACTTC
CDR3aa: CSVQDRGGSYEQYF
j_gene: TRBJ2-7
v_gene: TRBV29-1
abundance: NA
len: 14
d_gene: TRBD1

CDR3nt: TGTGCCAGCAGTTCACAGGCCAGGTTGTGGGAGCAGTACTTC
CDR3aa: CASSSQARLWEQYF
j_gene: TRBJ2-7
v_gene: TRBV27
abundance: NA
len: 14
d_gene: NA

CDR3nt: TGTGCCAGCAGCCTGACAGGGAACAATGAGCAGTTCTTC
CDR3aa: CASSLTGNNEQFF
j_gene: TRBJ2-1
v_gene: TRBV7-8
abundance: NA
len: 13
d_gene: TRBD1

CDR3nt: TGTGCCAGCAGGCGACTAGCGGGAGGGCCCTGGCAGTACTTC
CDR3aa: CASRRLAGGPWQYF
j_gene: TRBJ2-7
v_gene: TRBV28
abundance: NA
len: 14
d_gene: TRBD2

CDR3nt: TGTGCCAGTAGTATCCCCGGCTCCAATGAGCAGTTCTTC
CDR3aa: CASSIPGSNEQFF
j_gene: TRBJ2-1
v_gene: TRBV19
abundance: many
len: 13
d_gene: NA

CDR3nt: TGTGCCAGCAGTTTATCAGGGGCTAGCGGGAAAGCCAAAAACATTCAGTACTTC
CDR3aa: CASSLSGASGKAKNIQYF
j_gene: TRBJ2-4
v_gene: TRBV27
abundance: NA
len: 18
d_gene: TRBD2

CDR3nt: TGTGCCAGCAGCAATAGGCCGCCCCGGGGGGCTGGTGAAAAACTGTTTTTT
CDR3aa: CASSNRPPRGAGEKLFF
j_gene: TRBJ1-4
v_gene: TRBV21-1
abundance: NA
len: 17
d_gene: NA

CDR3nt: TGTGCCAGCAGCGACCCGACAGGGGGCAAGACTGAAGCTTTCTTT
CDR3aa: CASSDPTGGKTEAFF
j_gene: TRBJ1-1
v_gene: TRBV11-1
abundance: few
len: 15
d_gene: TRBD1

CDR3nt: TGTGCCAGCCTCGGGGTTGTCGAGCAGTACTTC
CDR3aa: CASLGVVEQYF
j_gene: TRBJ2-7
v_gene: TRBV6-1
abundance: NA
len: 11
d_gene: NA

CDR3nt: TGTGCCAGCAGCTTAATCCCCAGGGGTAACGAGACCCAGTACTTC
CDR3aa: CASSLIPRGNETQYF
j_gene: TRBJ2-5
v_gene: TRBV7-3
abundance: once
len: 15
d_gene: NA

CDR3nt: TGTGCCAGCACCCACGCTAGCGGGAGCAACGAGCAGTACTTC
CDR3aa: CASTHASGSNEQYF
j_gene: TRBJ2-7
v_gene: TRBV6-1
abundance: few
len: 14
d_gene: TRBD2

CDR3nt: TGCGCCAGCAGCTTGGCCGGGACTAGCGGGACCACGGGAGATGAGCAGTTCTTC
CDR3aa: CASSLAGTSGTTGDEQFF
j_gene: TRBJ2-1
v_gene: TRBV5-1
abundance: NA
len: 18
d_gene: TRBD2

CDR3nt: TGTGCCAGCAGTCCGGACAGGGAGGATGGCTACACCTTC
CDR3aa: CASSPDREDGYTF
j_gene: TRBJ1-2
v_gene: TRBV2
abundance: NA
len: 13
d_gene: TRBD1

CDR3nt: TGTGCCAGCAGTGAGTCGGGGGCTGACTATGGCTACACCTTC
CDR3aa: CASSESGADYGYTF
j_gene: TRBJ1-2
v_gene: TRBV2
abundance: NA
len: 14
d_gene: NA

CDR3nt: TGTGCCACCGGAGAGCTCTCCTACGAGCAGTACTTC
CDR3aa: CATGELSYEQYF
j_gene: TRBJ2-7
v_gene: TRBV2
abundance: NA
len: 12
d_gene: NA

CDR3nt: TGTGCCAGCAGTGAGGACAGCTATGGCTACACCTTC
CDR3aa: CASSEDSYGYTF
j_gene: TRBJ1-2
v_gene: TRBV2
abundance: few
len: 12
d_gene: NA

CDR3nt: TGTGCCAGCAGCCCTCCCCAAACAGATACGCAGTATTTT
CDR3aa: CASSPPQTDTQYF
j_gene: TRBJ2-3
v_gene: TRBV13
abundance: NA
len: 13
d_gene: NA

CDR3nt: TGCAGCGTTGATGCGACAGGGCGTGCTGAAGCTTTCTTT
CDR3aa: CSVDATGRAEAFF
j_gene: TRBJ1-1
v_gene: TRBV29-1
abundance: few
len: 13
d_gene: TRBD1

CDR3nt: TGTGCCATCAGGGGGGGCTCCAACGAGCAGTACTTC
CDR3aa: CAIRGGSNEQYF
j_gene: TRBJ2-7
v_gene: TRBV10-3
abundance: NA
len: 12
d_gene: NA

CDR3nt: TGTGCCAGCAGTGAAAGGGAGATTTACGAGCAGTACTTC
CDR3aa: CASSEREIYEQYF
j_gene: TRBJ2-7
v_gene: TRBV2
abundance: NA
len: 13
d_gene: NA

CDR3nt: TGCGCCAGCAGTGAGCTCACCAGGGTTTACGAGCAGTACTTC
CDR3aa: CASSELTRVYEQYF
j_gene: TRBJ2-7
v_gene: TRBV10-2
abundance: NA
len: 14
d_gene: NA

CDR3nt: TGCGCCAGCAGCTTGGGGCTAGCGGGAGATGAGCAGTTCTTC
CDR3aa: CASSLGLAGDEQFF
j_gene: TRBJ2-1
v_gene: TRBV5-1
abundance: NA
len: 14
d_gene: TRBD2